A single sample gave rise to the 27 T cell receptor beta chains below, sequenced in a study of blood T cells in healthy people across ages. A J-beta primer mix and a sample-barcoded 5' primer were used in a second PCR of about 6 to 12 cycles. TCRdb processed the 5' RACE reads anew with MiXCR; each CDR3 protein has one entry. The sample has almost 800,000 distinct CDR3 sequences, over 45% seen once. Sequencing input: blood. These receptors originate from a young man in good health.

This clonotype is a singleton in its sample. This chain uses TRBV20-1 with TRBJ2-3; a weak D match, TRBD2 (6 bases). CDR1 and CDR2 from the germline V gene are DFQATT and SNEGSKA (reference sequence). Trimming took 6 bases from V and 3 from J, leaving 22 bases between them. The CDR3 runs 16 residues. The CDR3 bases are TGCAGTGCGGCAAGATCGGCTAGCGTAAGGACAGATACGCAGTATTTT. It specifies CSAARSASVRTDTQYF.

This clonotype was seen at least ten times. The CDR3 sequence: CASSLDWTANNEQFF. In DNA, the CDR3 is TGTGCCAGCAGCTTAGACTGGACGGCGAACAATGAGCAGTTCTTC. This chain links TRBV11-2 with TRBJ2-1; no clear D gene. In germline, CDR1 is SGHAT, CDR2 FQNNGV. There are 15 residues in the CDR3. The V and J ends lost 0 bases and 5 bases respectively, with 11 bases between them.

This chain connects TRBV6-6 to TRBJ2-7, with D possibly matching TRBD1 (5 bases). The last part of the DNA fits TRBJ2-5 better; the J call may be wrong. Germline-derived CDR1 and CDR2 are MNHNY and SVGAGI (reference sequence). This CDR3 contains 13 residues. In nucleotides, the CDR3 is TGTGCCAGCACATACAGGCCGGGAGAGACCCAGTACTTC. This gives the protein CASTYRPGETQYF.

Only a few counts were recorded for this clonotype. V and J are TRBV21-1 and TRBJ1-2; the tabulated D call, TRBD1, remains unverified against the DNA. TRBV21-1 is given as a pseudogene. The CDR3 runs to 15 residues. DNA for the CDR3: TGTGCCAGCAACCGAAAAGGACAGTACCGCGGTGGCTACACCTTC. As protein: CASNRKGQYRGGYTF.

In its sample, this clonotype was seen a few times. The V and J genes are TRBV12-3 or TRBV12-4 and TRBJ1-4, with TRBD1 matching 9 bases. The CDR3 loop spans 14 amino acids. Trimming took 4 bases from V and 11 from J; bases not matched to a gene: 8. Written as DNA, the CDR3 is TGTGCCAGCAGTTCGGGACAGGGACCCAGGAAACTGTTTTTT. Translating it yields CASSSGQGPRKLFF.

This chain uses TRBV6-4 with TRBJ1-2; 9 bases line up with TRBD1. V gave up 3 bases and J gave up 2 bases; unmatched junction bases: 4. The CDR3 totals 15 residues. Germline V gene data show CDR1 as MRHNA and CDR2 as SNTAGT. The CDR3 DNA reads TGTGCCAGCAGTGAATCTGGACAGGGGAACTATGGCTACACCTTC. Translating gives CASSESGQGNYGYTF.

This clonotype was seen a few times. The V call is TRBV20-1, the J call TRBJ2-3; D unclear. The length of the CDR3 is 12 residues. The germline V and J ends were trimmed by 1 base and 4 bases, with 6 bases remaining between them. Germline loops: CDR1 DFQATT, CDR2 SNEGSKA (reference sequence). The CDR3 loop reads CSARVEADTQYF. CDR3 bases: TGCAGTGCTAGAGTCGAGGCAGATACGCAGTATTTT.

CDR3 loop: CSARERTWPFSGANVLTF. CDR3 DNA sequence: TGCAGTGCTAGAGAAAGGACATGGCCTTTCTCTGGGGCCAACGTCCTGACTTTC. The chain uses TRBV20-1 and TRBJ2-6; a possible D gene is TRBD1 (5 bases). Germline CDR1 DFQATT, CDR2 SNEGSKA (reference sequence). The CDR3 has 18 amino acids. V dropped 0 bases and J dropped 0 bases, with 15 bases sitting between them.

This rearrangement joins TRBV20-1 to TRBJ2-3; D may be TRBD2 (5 bases). The CDR3 sequence is 18 residues long. Germline CDR1 and CDR2: DFQATT and SNEGSKA (reference sequence). V was pared by 6 bases and J by 3 bases, with 28 bases between. This CDR3 reads CSAGIGYGPRGATDTQYF. The CDR3 coding sequence is TGCAGTGCCGGGATAGGCTATGGGCCCAGAGGAGCAACAGATACGCAGTATTTT.

This clonotype was counted a single time. The CDR3: CASSLGGGGALWETQYF. In DNA form, the CDR3 reads TGTGCCAGCAGCTTAGGAGGCGGGGGGGCGCTTTGGGAGACCCAGTACTTC. The chain couples TRBV7-2 to TRBJ2-5; 9 nucleotides match TRBD2. The germline gives CDR1 SGHTA, CDR2 FQGNSA. Unmatched junction bases numbered 11, after V lost 1 base and J lost 5 bases. This CDR3 region has 17 residues.

In nucleotides, the CDR3 is TGCAGTGCTAGAGGTGGCAGGGGGGCTCCTAGCACCAGAGCCTACGAGCAGTACTTC. Its protein is CSARGGRGAPSTRAYEQYF. The chain combines TRBV20-1 with TRBJ2-7; maybe TRBD1 (7 bases). In germline, CDR1 is DFQATT, CDR2 SNEGSKA (reference sequence). The CDR3 sequence is 19 residues long. Trimming pared 1 base from V and 2 bases from J, leaving 27 bases between.

This clonotype came up a few times. This chain joins TRBV7-9 and TRBJ2-5; D might be TRBD1 (7 bases). The CDR3 runs 14 residues. Germline CDR1 is SEHNR and CDR2 is FQNEAQ (reference sequence). Trimming shortened V by 5 bases and J by 4 bases, and 14 bases separated the two germline ends. In DNA form, the CDR3 reads TGTGCCAGCAGCGATCGACAGGGAGGAGAGACCCAGTACTTC. Translating gives CASSDRQGGETQYF. Looking up the rest from reference TRBV7-9 and TRBJ2-5 gives the full variable domain: DTGVSQNPRHKITKRGQNVTFRCDPISEHNRLYWYRQTLGQGPEFLTYFQNEAQLEKSRLLSDRFSAERPKGSFSTLEIQRTEQGDSAMYLCASSDRQGGETQYFGPGTRLLVL.

The rearrangement joins TRBV4-1 to TRBJ2-3, with D uncertain. Germline V CDR1 and CDR2: MGHRA, YSYEKL. V lost 1 base to trimming and J lost 2 bases, with 10 bases between them. This CDR3 region has 15 residues. CDR3: CASSQGRRPTDTQYF. CDR3 in DNA: TGCGCCAGCAGCCAAGGAAGACGGCCCACAGATACGCAGTATTTT.

This clonotype was observed a single time. The gene calls are TRBV11-2 and TRBJ2-1, with unresolved D. From germline, CDR1 is SGHAT and CDR2 FQNNGV. Trimming cost V 2 bases and J 13 bases, with 12 bases left between them. This CDR3 is built from 12 residues. The DNA for the CDR3 is TGTGCCAGCAGCTTAATGAAGGCGCAACAGTTCTTC. It yields the protein CASSLMKAQQFF.

The chain carries TRBV20-1 and TRBJ1-5; 11 bases match TRBD1. Germline V gene sequence: CDR1 DFQATT, CDR2 SNEGSKA (reference sequence). The CDR3 length is 14 residues. After removal of 6 bases from V and 6 bases from J, the junction contained 7 bases not matched to a gene. The CDR3 DNA is TGCAGTGCCCGGACAGGGGGCTTGGGTCAGCCCCAGCATTTT. Residues: CSARTGGLGQPQHF.

The CDR3 DNA sequence: TGTGCCAGCAGTTGGAGGGACAGGGTATATGGCTACACCTTC. Protein: CASSWRDRVYGYTF. The rearrangement joins TRBV6-6 to TRBJ1-2; 9 bases fit TRBD1. J gave up 5 bases and V 4 bases, and 5 bases lay outside the gene matches. CDR3 length: 14 amino acids. Germline V gives CDR1 MNHNY, CDR2 SVGAGI (reference sequence).

The chain joins TRBV7-2 to TRBJ2-6; D remains unclear. V was pared by 5 bases and J by 1 base, with 18 bases between. The CDR3 covers 18 residues. Germline V gene lookup returns CDR1 SGHTA and CDR2 FQGNSA. The CDR3 loop is CASSHDPIGASGANVLTF. The DNA of the CDR3 is TGTGCCAGCAGCCATGATCCTATAGGCGCGTCTGGGGCCAACGTCCTGACTTTC.

The chain links TRBV4-2 to TRBJ1-6, with D maybe TRBD1 (5 bases). The CDR3 contains 15 residues. Per the germline V gene, CDR1 is LGHNA and CDR2 is YNFKEQ. Trimming stripped 0 bases from V and 11 bases from J, with 14 bases between. The CDR3 is CASSQDRGVDPPLHF. CDR3 bases: TGTGCCAGCAGCCAAGATCGGGGGGTCGATCCACCCCTCCACTTT.

The chain couples TRBV2 to TRBJ2-6; no firm D call. V was cut by 8 bases and J by 2 bases, with 13 bases left in between. Germline CDR1 is SNHLY and CDR2 is FYNNEI. The CDR3 contains 15 residues. The CDR3 DNA reads as TGTGCCAGCGGGCCGGGTGCAGCTGGGGCCAACGTCCTGACTTTC. Protein product: CASGPGAAGANVLTF.

The chain recombines TRBV20-1 with TRBJ2-5, with 9 bases identical to TRBD2. The CDR3 runs to 18 residues. Trimming cost V 2 bases and J 5 bases; bases outside gene matches: 18. CDR1 and CDR2 from the germline V gene are DFQATT and SNEGSKA (reference sequence). The CDR3 bases are TGCAGTGCTAGACCCAGCGGGGGGCCGGCCGGTCCCTCTGAGACCCAGTACTTC. This encodes CSARPSGGPAGPSETQYF.

The chain links TRBV3-1 to TRBJ2-5; TRBD2 agrees at 10 bases. TRBJ2-7 explains the end of the DNA better; the J call may be wrong. CDR3 size: 16 residues. Germline V lookup: CDR1 LGHDT, CDR2 YNNKEL (reference sequence). This chain's CDR3 is CASSRFSGRQDYEQYF. CDR3 DNA: TGTGCCAGCAGCCGATTTAGCGGGAGGCAAGACTACGAGCAGTACTTC.

The chain joins TRBV6-1 to TRBJ1-4; TRBD1 aligns across 7 bases. CDR3 length: 15 amino acids. After removal of 4 bases from V and 7 bases from J, the junction contained 9 bases not matched to a gene. Germline CDR1 is MNHNS and CDR2 is SASEGT. DNA for the CDR3: TGTGCCAGCAGTGGGGGCGGGACAGTCGGTGAAAAACTGTTTTTT. This encodes CASSGGGTVGEKLFF.

The chain employs TRBV20-1 and TRBJ2-1; possible D gene TRBD2, 5 bases. In germline, CDR1 is DFQATT, CDR2 SNEGSKA (reference sequence). V dropped 3 bases and J dropped 7 bases, with 19 bases sitting between them. The CDR3 loop spans 15 amino acids. CDR3 protein: CSASSAASVSNEQFF. CDR3 nucleotides: TGCAGTGCTAGTAGCGCGGCTAGTGTTTCAAATGAGCAGTTCTTC.

The chain links TRBV7-2 to TRBJ2-7, with D perhaps assigned TRBD1 or TRBD2 (5 bases each). Germline lookup yields CDR1 SGHTA and CDR2 FQGNSA. V lost 6 bases and J 0 bases, leaving 18 bases between the germline ends. This CDR3 has 16 residues. The chain's CDR3 is CASSLRPGTGSYEQYF. In DNA form, the CDR3 reads TGTGCCAGCAGTCTACGGCCCGGGACCGGCTCCTACGAGCAGTACTTC.

The chain links TRBV5-1 to TRBJ2-7; a possible D gene is TRBD1 (5 bases). The CDR3 totals 14 residues. Germline assignment: CDR1 SGHRS and CDR2 YFSETQ. The V end lost 3 bases, the J end lost 6 bases, and 16 bases lay between the germline ends. CDR3 sequence reads: CASSSRTPPPEQYF. The DNA for the CDR3 is TGCGCCAGCAGCTCCAGGACACCACCACCCGAGCAGTACTTC.

V gene TRBV7-9 combines with J gene TRBJ1-1; D is ambiguous. Germline V gene sequence: CDR1 SEHNR, CDR2 FQNEAQ (reference sequence). The CDR3 covers 13 residues. V was cut by 0 bases and J by 4 bases, with 6 bases left in between. The CDR3 nucleotides are TGTGCCAGCAGCTTAGCCAGGACCACTGAAGCTTTCTTT. Translation gives CASSLARTTEAFF.

The V and J genes are TRBV28 and TRBJ2-3; D not resolved. V lost 2 bases, J lost 8 bases, and 8 bases lay in between. This CDR3 is built from 12 residues. CDR1 is MDHEN and CDR2 is SYDVKM in the germline V gene. The CDR3 DNA reads as TGTGCCAGCAGTTTAGAAGTTGGTACGCAGTATTTT. This gives the protein CASSLEVGTQYF.